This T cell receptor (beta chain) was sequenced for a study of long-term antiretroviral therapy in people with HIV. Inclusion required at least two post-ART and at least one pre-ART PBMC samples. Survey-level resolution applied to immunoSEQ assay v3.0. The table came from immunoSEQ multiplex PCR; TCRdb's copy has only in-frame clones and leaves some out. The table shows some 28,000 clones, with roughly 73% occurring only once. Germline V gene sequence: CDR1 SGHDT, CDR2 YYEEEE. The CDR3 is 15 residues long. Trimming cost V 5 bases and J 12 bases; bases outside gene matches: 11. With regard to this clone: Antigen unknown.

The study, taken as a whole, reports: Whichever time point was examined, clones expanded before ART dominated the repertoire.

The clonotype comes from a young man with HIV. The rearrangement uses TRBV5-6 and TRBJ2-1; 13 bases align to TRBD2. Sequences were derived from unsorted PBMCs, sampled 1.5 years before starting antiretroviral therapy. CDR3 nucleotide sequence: TGTGCCAGCAGTCTCGGGACTAGCGGGGCTCAACGGCAGTTCTTC. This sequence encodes CASSLGTSGAQRQFF. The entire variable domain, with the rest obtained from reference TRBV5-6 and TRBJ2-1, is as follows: DAGVTQSPTHLIKTRGQQVTLRCSPKSGHDTVSWYQQALGQGPQFIFQYYEEEERQRGNFPDRFSGHQFPNYSSELNVNALLLGDSALYLCASSLGTSGAQRQFFGPGTRLTVL.